Listed below are T cell receptor beta chains from one sample, sequenced in a study of T cells after yellow fever vaccination. From the 5' RACE reads, TCRdb called clonotypes with MiXCR, one entry per CDR3 protein. The sample lists hundreds of thousands of distinct CDR3 sequences, around an eighth occurring once. The sample in question was CD4+ T cells sorted from PBMCs, obtained 15 days after the yellow fever booster vaccination. The source is a man aged 18 to 29 who received the YFV17D yellow fever vaccine. Each CDR3 is given with its conserved first and last residue. D genes are given only for firm matches. The size entry is marked missing in some rows and otherwise reads once, few, many or a size class.

clone size | J gene | V gene | D gene | CDR3 length | CDR3 protein | CDR3 DNA
. | TRBJ1-6 | TRBV28 | . | 12 | CASSFLVSPLHF | TGTGCCAGCAGTTTCTTGGTCTCACCCCTCCACTTT
. | TRBJ2-1 | TRBV20-1 | TRBD1 | 15 | CSARDGRQGAFGQFF | TGCAGTGCTAGAGATGGGCGACAGGGCGCGTTCGGGCAGTTCTTC
many | TRBJ1-5 | TRBV24-1 | TRBD1 | 15 | CATSDPGTANQPQHF | TGTGCCACCAGTGACCCCGGGACAGCTAATCAGCCCCAGCATTTT
. | TRBJ1-1 | TRBV12-2 | . | 18 | CASRLARLGRGRETEAFF | TGTGCAAGTCGCTTAGCGAGGCTCGGTAGGGGGCGGGAAACTGAAGCTTTCTTT
. | TRBJ1-1 | TRBV4-1 | . | 11 | CASRGIKGAFF | TGCGCCAGCAGGGGAATTAAGGGGGCTTTCTTT
few | TRBJ1-1 | TRBV12-3/TRBV12-4 | . | 14 | CASTPGHRDGEAFF | TGTGCCAGCACCCCGGGACACCGGGACGGTGAAGCTTTCTTT
few | TRBJ2-4 | TRBV5-1 | . | 14 | CASSSGDPKNIQYF | TGCGCCAGCAGCTCTGGGGATCCCAAAAACATTCAGTACTTC
. | TRBJ1-6 | TRBV4-2 | TRBD1 | 17 | CASSQVRTGLAYSPLHF | TGTGCCAGCAGCCAAGTCCGGACAGGGCTAGCCTATTCACCCCTCCACTTT
few | TRBJ1-1 | TRBV2 | . | 13 | CASREAHNTEAFF | TGTGCCAGCAGGGAGGCACATAACACTGAAGCTTTCTTT
. | TRBJ2-5 | TRBV2 | . | 14 | CASSGVMVQETQYF | TGTGCCAGCTCCGGGGTGATGGTCCAAGAGACCCAGTACTTC
few | TRBJ2-1 | TRBV7-9 | . | 14 | CASSSHHRDYEQFF | TGTGCCAGCAGTTCCCATCACAGGGATTATGAGCAGTTCTTC
. | TRBJ1-2 | TRBV19 | TRBD1 | 13 | CASRGDREDGYTF | TGTGCCAGTAGAGGGGACAGGGAGGATGGCTACACCTTC
. | TRBJ2-1 | TRBV20-1 | TRBD1 | 19 | CSATTPFPGQGSSYNEQFF | TGCAGTGCTACTACTCCGTTCCCGGGACAGGGGAGCTCCTACAATGAGCAGTTCTTC
. | TRBJ2-7 | TRBV7-2 | . | 14 | CASSLNQGPYEQYF | TGTGCCAGCAGCTTAAATCAGGGGCCCTACGAGCAGTACTTC
. | TRBJ2-1 | TRBV14 | . | 14 | CASSQSSPYNEQFF | TGTGCCAGCAGCCAATCTTCACCCTACAATGAGCAGTTCTTC
few | TRBJ2-2 | TRBV10-2 | . | 15 | CASRRGGGGAGELFF | TGCGCCAGCAGAAGGGGGGGTGGGGGCGCCGGGGAGCTGTTTTTT
few | TRBJ2-3 | TRBV5-1 | . | 16 | CASSATLDRFGDTQYF | TGCGCCAGCAGCGCTACTCTAGATAGGTTTGGAGATACGCAGTATTTT